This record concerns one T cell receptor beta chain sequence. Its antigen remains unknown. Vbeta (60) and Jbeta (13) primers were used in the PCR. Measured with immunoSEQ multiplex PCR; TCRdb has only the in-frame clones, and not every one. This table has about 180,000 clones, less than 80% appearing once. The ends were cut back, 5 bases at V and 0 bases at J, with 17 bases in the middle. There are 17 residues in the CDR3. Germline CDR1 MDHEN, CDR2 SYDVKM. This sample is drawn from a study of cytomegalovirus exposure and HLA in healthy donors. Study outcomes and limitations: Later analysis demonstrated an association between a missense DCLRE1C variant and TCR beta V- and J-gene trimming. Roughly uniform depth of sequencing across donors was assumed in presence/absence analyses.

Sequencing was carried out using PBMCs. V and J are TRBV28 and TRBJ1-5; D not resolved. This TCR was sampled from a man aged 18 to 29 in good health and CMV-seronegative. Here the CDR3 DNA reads TGTGCCAGCAGTCCAATGTACATTACGGGTAGCAATCAGCCCCAGCATTTT. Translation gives CASSPMYITGSNQPQHF.